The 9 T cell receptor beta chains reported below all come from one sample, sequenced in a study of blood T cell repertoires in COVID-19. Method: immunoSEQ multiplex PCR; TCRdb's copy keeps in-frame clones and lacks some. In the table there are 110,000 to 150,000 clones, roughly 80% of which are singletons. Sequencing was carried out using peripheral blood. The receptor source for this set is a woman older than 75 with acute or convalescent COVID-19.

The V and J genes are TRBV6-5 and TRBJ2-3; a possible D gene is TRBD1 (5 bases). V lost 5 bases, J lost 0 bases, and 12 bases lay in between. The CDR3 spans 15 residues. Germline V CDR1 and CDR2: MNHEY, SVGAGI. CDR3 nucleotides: TGTGCCAGCAGTAACGACAGAGTCAGCACAGATACGCAGTATTTT. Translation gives CASSNDRVSTDTQYF.

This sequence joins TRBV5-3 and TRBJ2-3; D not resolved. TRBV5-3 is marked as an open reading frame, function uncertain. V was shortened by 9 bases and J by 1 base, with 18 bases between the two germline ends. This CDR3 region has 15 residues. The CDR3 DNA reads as TGTGCCACAATTTACACCAAACCCTGCACAGATACGCAGTATTTT. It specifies CATIYTKPCTDTQYF.

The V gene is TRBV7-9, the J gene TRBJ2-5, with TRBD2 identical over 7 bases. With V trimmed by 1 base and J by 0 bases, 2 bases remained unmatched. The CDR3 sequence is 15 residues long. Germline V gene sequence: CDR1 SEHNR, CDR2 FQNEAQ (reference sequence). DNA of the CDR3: TGTGCCAGCAGCTTAGGTCTAGCGGACCAAGAGACCCAGTACTTC. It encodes CASSLGLADQETQYF.

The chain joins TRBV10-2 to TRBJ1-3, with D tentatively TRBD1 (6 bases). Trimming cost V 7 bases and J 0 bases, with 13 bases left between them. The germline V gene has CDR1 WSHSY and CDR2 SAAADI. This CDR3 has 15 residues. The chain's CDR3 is CASTGQFFSGNTIYF. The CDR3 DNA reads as TGCGCCAGCACTGGACAGTTCTTCTCTGGAAACACCATATATTTT.

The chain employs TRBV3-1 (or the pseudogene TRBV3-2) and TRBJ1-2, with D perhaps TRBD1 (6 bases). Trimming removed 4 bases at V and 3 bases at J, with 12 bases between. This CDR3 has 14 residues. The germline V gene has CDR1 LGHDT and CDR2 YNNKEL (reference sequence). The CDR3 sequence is CASSPGTSYYGYTF. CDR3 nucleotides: TGTGCCAGCAGCCCCGGGACATCGTACTATGGCTACACCTTC.

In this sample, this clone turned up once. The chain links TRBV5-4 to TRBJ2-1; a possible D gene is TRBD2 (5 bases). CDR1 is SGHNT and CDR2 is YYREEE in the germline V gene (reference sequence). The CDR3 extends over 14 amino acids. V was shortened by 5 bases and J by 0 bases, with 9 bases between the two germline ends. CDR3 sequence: CASSPGSSYNEQFF. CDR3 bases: TGTGCCAGCAGTCCGGGAAGCTCCTACAATGAGCAGTTCTTC.

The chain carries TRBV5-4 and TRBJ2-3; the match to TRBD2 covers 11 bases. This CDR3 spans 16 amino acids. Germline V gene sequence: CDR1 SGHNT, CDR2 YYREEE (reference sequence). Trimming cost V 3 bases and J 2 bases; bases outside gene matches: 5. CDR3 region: CASSSQLAGDTDTQYF. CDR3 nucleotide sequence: TGTGCCAGCAGCTCACAACTAGCGGGGGACACAGATACGCAGTATTTT.

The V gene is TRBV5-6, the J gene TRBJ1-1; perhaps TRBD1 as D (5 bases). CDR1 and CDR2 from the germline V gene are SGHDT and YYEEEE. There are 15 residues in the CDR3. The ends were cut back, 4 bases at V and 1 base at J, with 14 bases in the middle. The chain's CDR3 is CASSPPWGRNTEAFF. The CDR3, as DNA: TGTGCCAGCAGCCCGCCGTGGGGCAGGAACACTGAAGCTTTCTTT.

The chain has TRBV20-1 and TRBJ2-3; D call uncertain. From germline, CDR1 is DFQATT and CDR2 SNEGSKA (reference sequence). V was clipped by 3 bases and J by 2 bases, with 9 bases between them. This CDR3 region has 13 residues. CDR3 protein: CSASKRSTDTQYF. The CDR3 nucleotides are TGCAGTGCTAGTAAGCGATCCACAGATACGCAGTATTTT.